These 21 T cell receptor beta chains share one sample of origin, sequenced in a study of regulatory T cells in long-lasting Graves disease. Time point specified: persistent/refractory GD, antithyroid drugs over 5 years with positive TRAb. Preparation of the TCR library used RNA extracted from PBMCs. With iRepertoire HTBI primers and Arm-PCR of CDR3 regions, TCR beta libraries were built. TCRdb called the multiplex PCR reads again in MiXCR, with one record for every CDR3 protein. The sample lists some 370,000 distinct CDR3 sequences; less than 30% were seen once. Here the sequenced sample was peripheral blood mononuclear cells (PBMCs), taken when the disease was refractory, from a patient treated with antithyroid drugs. The receptors come from a woman aged 40 to 50 with Graves disease.

This clonotype was picked up a small number of times. The rearrangement links TRBV5-5 to TRBJ2-7; the D is unclear. The CDR3 totals 15 residues. Germline V lookup: CDR1 SGHKS, CDR2 YYEKEE (reference sequence). V lost 3 bases, J lost 0 bases, and 13 bases lay in between. CDR3 sequence (DNA): TGTGCCAGCAGCTATGGATGGTCCCTCTCCTACGAGCAGTACTTC. It encodes CASSYGWSLSYEQYF.

This clonotype occurred a few times. This rearrangement joins TRBV19 to TRBJ1-5; D gene unclear. Germline assignment: CDR1 LNHDA and CDR2 SQIVND (reference sequence). This CDR3 has 11 residues. V gave up 10 bases and J gave up 11 bases, with 15 bases separating them. DNA of the CDR3: TGTGCCACCGGAAGGGAACAGTCCCAGCATTTT. As protein: CATGREQSQHF.

The sample holds a few counts of this clonotype. The J gene is TRBJ2-2, the V gene TRBV28; D may match TRBD1 or TRBD2 (5 bases each). Germline V gene sequence: CDR1 MDHEN, CDR2 SYDVKM. Trimming removed 6 bases at V and 6 bases at J, with 17 bases between. This CDR3 comprises 15 residues. CDR3 in DNA: TGTGCCAGCAGCTCAAGGGGACCGACGGCCGGGGAGCTGTTTTTT. This sequence encodes CASSSRGPTAGELFF.

This clonotype showed up many times. This chain connects TRBV11-2 to TRBJ2-4; 8 nucleotides agree with TRBD1. Unmatched junction bases numbered 15, after V lost 2 bases and J lost 0 bases. Per germline, CDR1 SGHAT and CDR2 FQNNGV. The CDR3 covers 20 residues. CDR3 sequence reads: CASSLRSQGAFATAKNIQYF. The CDR3 coding sequence is TGTGCCAGCAGCTTAAGGTCGCAGGGGGCGTTCGCGACAGCCAAAAACATTCAGTACTTC.

V and J are TRBV9 and TRBJ1-1; unclear D gene. CDR3 size: 15 residues. Germline lookup yields CDR1 SGDLS and CDR2 YYNGEE. V lost 0 bases and J 0 bases, leaving 9 bases between the germline ends. The CDR3 DNA is TGTGCCAGCAGCGTAGTTGGGCGGATGAACACTGAAGCTTTCTTT. It encodes CASSVVGRMNTEAFF.

This clonotype was counted only a few times. The V and J genes are TRBV12-3 or TRBV12-4 and TRBJ1-3, with D perhaps TRBD1 (6 bases). The CDR3 sequence is 16 residues long. V shed 7 bases and J shed 0 bases, with 16 bases lying between them. The CDR3 nucleotides are TGTGCCAGCATCCGCCAGGGGATATTCTCTGGAAACACCATATATTTT. Translating gives CASIRQGIFSGNTIYF.

Worth noting for this clonotype: Only one base separates this from a far larger clonotype, so it likely reflects a read error. The CDR3 here is CASSASNQPQHF. For the CDR3, the DNA is TGTGCCAGCAGTGCCTCCAATCAGCCCCAGCATTTT. V is TRBV6-1 and J is TRBJ1-5; D gene uncertain. The CDR3 is 12 amino acids. Germline assignment: CDR1 MNHNS and CDR2 SASEGT. The V end lost 4 bases, the J end lost 3 bases, and 4 bases lay between the germline ends.

This chain joins TRBV19 and TRBJ2-7; D is perhaps TRBD1 (6 bases). Germline CDR1 is LNHDA and CDR2 is SQIVND (reference sequence). This CDR3 is built from 16 residues. Trimming pared 3 bases from V and 4 bases from J, leaving 19 bases between. The CDR3: CASSMARQGRGYEQYF. The CDR3 bases are TGTGCCAGTAGTATGGCTCGCCAGGGGCGAGGATACGAGCAGTACTTC.

In its sample, this clonotype was seen many times. The chain has TRBV6-1 and TRBJ2-7; D is unclear. The germline gives CDR1 MNHNS, CDR2 SASEGT. V was pared by 3 bases and J by 5 bases, with 14 bases between. This CDR3 region has 14 residues. The CDR3 nucleotides read TGTGCCAGCAGTGATAGTCTAGTCTTGGACGAGCAGTACTTC. It translates to CASSDSLVLDEQYF.

In its sample, this clonotype was seen a few times. V usage is TRBV11-2 and J usage is TRBJ2-3; 7 bases line up with TRBD2. Germline trimming cut 1 base from V and 8 bases from J; bases unmatched to any gene: 6. This CDR3 has 14 amino acids. Germline values: CDR1 SGHAT, CDR2 FQNNGV. CDR3 residues: CASSLVAGEGTQYF. The CDR3 DNA sequence: TGTGCCAGCAGCTTAGTGGCGGGGGAGGGTACGCAGTATTTT.

V is TRBV6-1 and J is TRBJ1-1; D unresolved. The CDR3 covers 15 residues. V was shortened by 7 bases and J by 1 base, with 16 bases between the two germline ends. From germline, CDR1 is MNHNS and CDR2 SASEGT. CDR3 DNA: TGTGCCAGCATATACCGTTCGCAGCCGAACACTGAAGCTTTCTTT. Its protein product is CASIYRSQPNTEAFF.

The genes are TRBV6-2 or TRBV6-3 and TRBJ2-6; 8 positions agree with TRBD1. This CDR3 comprises 17 residues. Per the germline V gene, CDR1 is MNHEY and CDR2 is SVGEGT. With 8 bases clipped from V and 0 bases from J, the junction kept 9 bases outside the gene matches. This CDR3 is CASSQGTGGSGANVLTF. The CDR3 nucleotides read TGTGCCAGCTCGCAAGGGACAGGAGGCTCTGGGGCCAACGTCCTGACTTTC.

This clonotype has only a few counts. This chain connects TRBV28 to TRBJ2-1, with D perhaps being TRBD1 or TRBD2 (5 bases each). Trimming left V 5 bases short and J 2 bases short, with 10 bases between. The germline gives CDR1 MDHEN, CDR2 SYDVKM. The CDR3 totals 14 residues. The CDR3 DNA reads as TGTGCCAGCAGTCCCCGAGGGGCCTACAATGAGCAGTTCTTC. Residues: CASSPRGAYNEQFF.

This clonotype turned up a few times. This chain uses TRBV27 with TRBJ2-7, with 8 bases fitting TRBD2. There are 15 residues in the CDR3. V trimming: 6 bases; J trimming: 6 bases; junction bases outside the gene matches: 13. Per germline, CDR1 MNHEY and CDR2 SMNVEV (reference sequence). The CDR3 protein is CASSSPGGGLVEQYF. The CDR3 region has the DNA TGTGCCAGCAGCTCCCCGGGAGGGGGTTTGGTCGAGCAGTACTTC.

This chain joins TRBV3-1 and TRBJ2-2, with D uncertain. The CDR3 extends over 16 amino acids. CDR1 and CDR2 (germline): LGHDT, YNNKEL (reference sequence). The ends were cut back, 0 bases at V and 3 bases at J, with 11 bases in the middle. CDR3 nucleotides: TGTGCCAGCAGCCAAGAGCTGAGCAAGTACACCGGGGAGCTGTTTTTT. Amino acid sequence: CASSQELSKYTGELFF. The whole variable domain, filled in from reference TRBV3-1 and TRBJ2-2, reads DTAVSQTPKYLVTQMGNDKSIKCEQNLGHDTMYWYKQDSKKFLKIMFSYNNKELIINETVPNRFSPKSPDKAHLNLHINSLELGDSAVYFCASSQELSKYTGELFFGEGSRLTVL.

At least ten counts were recorded for this clonotype. This sequence joins TRBV2 and TRBJ2-2, with D perhaps TRBD1 (5 bases). CDR3 length equals 14 residues. The germline V and J ends were trimmed by 10 bases and 3 bases, with 15 bases remaining between them. Germline values: CDR1 SNHLY, CDR2 FYNNEI. CDR3 nucleotides: TGTGCCACCCACGCGACAGAGGACACCGGGGAGCTGTTTTTT. Translation gives CATHATEDTGELFF.

The rearrangement links TRBV4-1 to TRBJ2-1; D may be TRBD2 (5 bases). The CDR3 spans 16 residues. CDR1 MGHRA and CDR2 YSYEKL come from the germline V gene. V lost 0 bases to trimming and J lost 8 bases, with 17 bases between them. The CDR3 region is CASSQEGTSFSDEQFF. CDR3 bases: TGCGCCAGCAGCCAAGAAGGTACTAGTTTCTCGGATGAGCAGTTCTTC.

As concerns this clonotype: A much larger clone differs from this one at a single base, so this may be a read error. The V call is TRBV18, the J call TRBJ1-1; D gene unclear. V gave up 3 bases and J gave up 3 bases, with 8 bases separating them. The CDR3 consists of 13 residues. CDR1 is KGHSH, CDR2 LQKENI, per germline. Written as DNA, the CDR3 is TGTGCCAGCTCACCCTGGAGGGACACTGAAGCTTTCTTT. Its translation is CASSPWRDTEAFF.

This chain uses TRBV20-1 with TRBJ2-5; possible D gene TRBD2, 6 bases. Per germline, CDR1 DFQATT and CDR2 SNEGSKA (reference sequence). CDR3 size: 14 residues. V gave up 8 bases and J gave up 8 bases, with 24 bases separating them. The CDR3 region has the DNA TGCAGTACAATCCCGGGACTCAAAGGAATTACCCAGTACTTC. This sequence encodes CSTIPGLKGITQYF.

This clonotype has a count of ten or more. For the CDR3, the DNA is TGCAGTGCTATGGTAGCGGGAGGACTCCAAGAGACCCAGTACTTC. This translates into CSAMVAGGLQETQYF. This rearrangement joins TRBV20-1 to TRBJ2-5; 10 nucleotides agree with TRBD2. Germline CDR1 and CDR2: DFQATT and SNEGSKA (reference sequence). The CDR3 runs to 15 residues. Trimming cost V 4 bases and J 1 base; bases outside gene matches: 6.

This clonotype was detected a few times. The chain joins TRBV29-1 to TRBJ2-3; unclear D gene. The CDR3 is 15 amino acids. V was clipped by 6 bases and J by 1 base, with 17 bases between them. Looked up from germline, CDR1 is SQVTM and CDR2 is ANQGSEA. For the CDR3, the DNA is TGCAGCGTGCCGCGCGATCCCAGCGGCACAGATACGCAGTATTTT. Protein sequence: CSVPRDPSGTDTQYF.